This is a list of T cell receptor beta chains from one sample in a study of PD-L1 blockade in urothelial cancer. TCRdb's copy holds only in-frame clones and misses some; the assay was immunoSEQ multiplex PCR. The top ten hold 4.5% to 7% of the sample, which has about 83,000 clones, around 90% seen once. The sample consisted of PBMCs, taken around atezolizumab (anti-PD-L1) treatment. The receptors were sampled from a woman aged 70-85 years with urothelial cancer. The CDR3 runs from the conserved cysteine through the conserved F or W. D genes are given only for firm matches. Size is stated for part of the rows, as once, few or many counts, or as a class when the clone is expanded.

clone_size	v_call	j_call	d_call	cdr3_nt	cdr3_aa
NA	TRBV19	TRBJ1-1	TRBD1	TGTGCCAGTACACAGGGGGCCCTTGAAGCTTTCTTT	CASTQGALEAFF
NA	TRBV6-5	TRBJ1-1	NA	TGTGCCAGCAGTTATGACAGTGACACTGAAGCTTTCTTT	CASSYDSDTEAFF
few	TRBV19	TRBJ1-1	NA	TGTGCCAGCCGCCTGGGGGGGCTCCTGAACACTGAAGCTTTCTTT	CASRLGGLLNTEAFF
few	TRBV7-9	TRBJ2-1	TRBD1	TGTGCCAGCAGCTGGTCAACAGGGGGCGCCAAGTTCTTC	CASSWSTGGAKFF
NA	TRBV5-1	TRBJ2-1	TRBD2	TGCGCCAGCACCATTAGCGGGATCGACAATGAGCAGTTCTTC	CASTISGIDNEQFF
few	TRBV5-1	TRBJ1-1	NA	TGCGCCAGCAGCTTGGTCGGGGGGAGTAATACTGAAGCTTTCTTT	CASSLVGGSNTEAFF
NA	TRBV4-3	TRBJ1-1	NA	TGCGCCAGCAGCCAAGACCTAGGAGGGACTGAAGCTTTCTTT	CASSQDLGGTEAFF
few	TRBV29-1	TRBJ1-1	TRBD1	TGCAGCGTGAACGAGGGGGCTGCCACTGAAGCTTTCTTT	CSVNEGAATEAFF
NA	TRBV5-1	TRBJ2-5	NA	TGCGCCAGCAGCTCAGAATTGACAGCATTCCAAGAGACCCAGTACTTC	CASSSELTAFQETQYF
NA	TRBV10-3	TRBJ1-2	TRBD1	TGTGCCATCAGTGAGCCGCCGGGACAGGGAAACTATGGCTACACCTTC	CAISEPPGQGNYGYTF
NA	TRBV10-3	TRBJ2-5	TRBD1	TGTGCCAGCAACGACAGGGGGCAACAAGAGACCCAGTACTTC	CASNDRGQQETQYF
NA	TRBV19	TRBJ2-3	TRBD2	TGTGCCAGTACTAGCGGGGTTGGCACAGATACGCAGTATTTT	CASTSGVGTDTQYF
NA	TRBV5-1	TRBJ2-3	NA	TGCGCCAGCAGCTTTCGGGTCCCAAGCACAGATACGCAGTATTTT	CASSFRVPSTDTQYF
NA	TRBV7-2	TRBJ1-2	TRBD1	TGTGCCAGCAGCTTAGAGGGAACAGGGGGCAGCCCTATGATGGGCTACACCTTC	CASSLEGTGGSPMMGYTF
NA	TRBV10-3	TRBJ2-2	NA	TGTGCCATCAGTGCGGCGGGCCGTTTAACCGGGGAGCTGTTTTTT	CAISAAGRLTGELFF
NA	TRBV2	TRBJ2-3	TRBD2	TGTGCCAGCAGTAAGAGGGCTAGCGGGACCACAGATACGCAGTATTTT	CASSKRASGTTDTQYF
NA	TRBV28	TRBJ2-1	NA	TGTGCCAGCAGTTTTTTAGCCGATGAGCAGTTCTTC	CASSFLADEQFF
NA	TRBV28	TRBJ2-1	TRBD2	TGTGCCAGCAGTTTGTGGCGGGAGGTTCTACCCCCCTACAATGAGCAGTTCTTC	CASSLWREVLPPYNEQFF
NA	TRBV6-5	TRBJ2-7	TRBD2	TGTGCCAGCAGCCTCTCAGCGGGAGCTGTCTACGAGCAGTACTTC	CASSLSAGAVYEQYF
NA	TRBV7-2	TRBJ2-3	NA	TGTGCCAGCAGCTTATTCGTTCAGAACACAGATACGCAGTATTTT	CASSLFVQNTDTQYF
once	TRBV9	TRBJ1-5	NA	TGTGCCAGCAGCGTAGAAGGACAGCCAAATCAGCCCCAGCATTTT	CASSVEGQPNQPQHF
NA	TRBV5-1	TRBJ2-3	TRBD2	TGCGCCAGCAGCTTGGGTGACGGGGGGGCAGATACGCAGTATTTT	CASSLGDGGADTQYF
once	TRBV6-1	TRBJ2-5	TRBD1	TGTGCCAGCTGGCTGACACAGGGGTCGGAGACCCAGTACTTC	CASWLTQGSETQYF